Listed below are T cell receptor beta chains from one sample, sequenced in a study of CD8+ T cells in alopecia areata. The data were produced by immunoSEQ multiplex PCR, yet TCRdb's version contains in-frame clones alone and is incomplete. The sample shows more than 95,000 clones, about 54% of them seen only once. Sequenced here: CD8+ T cells sorted from blood, sampled at week 4, from a patient treated with tofacitinib. The source of these receptors is a human donor with alopecia areata. Both conserved end residues are part of each CDR3. Clone sizes are given selectively: once, few, many, or a class where the clone is expanded.

V gene,clone size,CDR3 protein
TRBV5-6,.,CASSLSSWEQFF
TRBV6-1,.,CASRRTGNEQYF
TRBV5-6,.,CASSFPSGGSTDTQYF
TRBV2,.,CASSEAGGEETQYF
TRBV30,few,CAWSFDRGLAEQYF
TRBV29-1,few,CSVVKETDTQYF
TRBV7-9,medium-sized,CASRRGGTDTQYF
TRBV9,few,CASSETDNYNEQFF
TRBV29-1,.,CSVEGGTGGTEAFF
TRBV7-9,.,CASSLGDPLGQYF
TRBV29-1,.,CSAVGLAGLQETQYF
TRBV30,.,CAWTRAPQGQGMNTEAFF
TRBV6-6,.,CASSGGGAADTQYF
TRBV18,.,CASSRTSMETQYF
TRBV27,once,CASGELTGGPMKQFF
TRBV30,once,CAWRTSGGYEQYF
TRBV7-9,few,CASSSRTVVNEKLFF
TRBV27,.,CASSGSSGANVLTF
TRBV7-9,.,CASSSPGVTYEQYF
TRBV7-2,.,CASSLDSEAYGYTF
TRBV29-1,few,CSVRISGDNEQFF
TRBV27,.,CASSLGETQYF
TRBV4-1,.,CASSSTPGPTWDTGELFF
TRBV28,.,CASSFDGSNQPQHF
TRBV27,few,CASSFRTGYGYTF
TRBV30,.,CAWISGTYNEQFF
TRBV5-1,few,CASSLETGLSAEAFF
TRBV27,.,CASKLAGARETQYF
TRBV15,few,CATSREIHTEAFF
TRBV30,.,CAWSTGGHEQYF
TRBV5-1,few,CASSLGEWGRAEKLFF
TRBV7-9,.,CASTGMRGGNDEQFF
TRBV5-6,.,CASSLQGFAQPQHF
TRBV30,once,CAWSPTGFSYNEQFF
TRBV29-1,.,CSVVGTHTEAFF
TRBV29-1,few,CSVDGQGGNEQFF
TRBV4-1,.,CASSQRRDNEQFF
TRBV15,few,CATRSLAGSSYNEQFF
TRBV28,.,CASSFGGGQFF
TRBV5-4,.,CASSAGVEQETQYF
TRBV18,once,CASSPGGRDQETQYF
TRBV29-1,few,CSVEANEQFF
TRBV6-5,once,CASRLGQGANEKLFF
TRBV7-8,.,CASSSFGGGNTIYF
TRBV4-2,.,CASSQQGEQYF
TRBV7-9,.,CASSPDGGEQYF
TRBV7-2,few,CASSSSVGYEQYF
TRBV30,.,CASSSGTQYF
TRBV4-1,once,CASSQDGEGAHNSPLHF
TRBV11-2,once,CASSFGGGTEAFF
TRBV28,.,CASSLSLGTGSSYEQYF